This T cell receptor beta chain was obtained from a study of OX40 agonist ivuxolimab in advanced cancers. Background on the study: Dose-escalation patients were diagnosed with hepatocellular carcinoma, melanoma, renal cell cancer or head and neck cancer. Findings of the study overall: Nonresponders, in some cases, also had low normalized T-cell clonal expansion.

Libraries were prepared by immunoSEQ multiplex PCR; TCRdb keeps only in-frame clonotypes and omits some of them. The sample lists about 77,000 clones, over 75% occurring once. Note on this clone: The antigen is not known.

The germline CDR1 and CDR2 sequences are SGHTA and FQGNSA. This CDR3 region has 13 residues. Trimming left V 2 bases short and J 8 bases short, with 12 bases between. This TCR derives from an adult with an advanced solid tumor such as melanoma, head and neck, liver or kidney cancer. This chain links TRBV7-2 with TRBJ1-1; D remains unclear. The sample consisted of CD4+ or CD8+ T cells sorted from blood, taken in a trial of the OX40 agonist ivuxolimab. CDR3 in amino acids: CASSLKLGLEAFF. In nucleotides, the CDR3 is TGTGCCAGCAGCTTAAAACTCGGCCTCGAAGCTTTCTTT.